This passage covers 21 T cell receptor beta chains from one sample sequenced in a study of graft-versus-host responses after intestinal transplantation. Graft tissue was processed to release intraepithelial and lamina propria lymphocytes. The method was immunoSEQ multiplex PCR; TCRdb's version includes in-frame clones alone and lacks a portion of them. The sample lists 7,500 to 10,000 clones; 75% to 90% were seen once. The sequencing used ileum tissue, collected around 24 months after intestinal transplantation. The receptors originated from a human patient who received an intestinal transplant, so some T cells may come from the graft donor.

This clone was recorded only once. CDR3 nucleotide sequence: TGTGCCAGCAGTAGACAGGGAACTTGGAGTAGGGTATACGAGCAGTACTTC. As protein: CASSRQGTWSRVYEQYF. V and J are TRBV7-6 and TRBJ2-7; 7 positions match TRBD1. Trimming removed 6 bases from V and 4 bases from J; junction bases left unmatched: 18. The CDR3 is 17 residues long. The germline V gene encodes CDR1 SGHVS and CDR2 FNYEAQ.

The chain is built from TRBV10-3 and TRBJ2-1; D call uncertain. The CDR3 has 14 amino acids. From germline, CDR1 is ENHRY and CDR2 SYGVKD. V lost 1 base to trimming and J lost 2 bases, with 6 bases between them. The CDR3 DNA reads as TGTGCCATCAGTGAGTTGGCTGCCTACAATGAGCAGTTCTTC. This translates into CAISELAAYNEQFF.

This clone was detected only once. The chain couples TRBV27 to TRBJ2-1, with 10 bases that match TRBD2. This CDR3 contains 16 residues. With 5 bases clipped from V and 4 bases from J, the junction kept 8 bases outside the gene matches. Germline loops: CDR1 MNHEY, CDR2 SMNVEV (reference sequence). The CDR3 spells CASSPALAGAYNEQFF. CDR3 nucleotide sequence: TGTGCCAGCAGTCCCGCCCTAGCGGGGGCATACAATGAGCAGTTCTTC.

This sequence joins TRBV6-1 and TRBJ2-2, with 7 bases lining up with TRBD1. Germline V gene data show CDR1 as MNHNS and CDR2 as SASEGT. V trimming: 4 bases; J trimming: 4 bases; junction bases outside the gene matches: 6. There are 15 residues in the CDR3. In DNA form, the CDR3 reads TGTGCCAGCAGTGTGGGACAGAAATTCACCGGGGAGCTGTTTTTT. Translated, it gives CASSVGQKFTGELFF.

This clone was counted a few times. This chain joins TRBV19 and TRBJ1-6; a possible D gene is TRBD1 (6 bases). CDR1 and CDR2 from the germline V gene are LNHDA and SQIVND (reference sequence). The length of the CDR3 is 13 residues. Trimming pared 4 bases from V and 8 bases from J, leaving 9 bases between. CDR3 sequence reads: CASSNGGYSPLHF. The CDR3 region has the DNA TGTGCCAGTAGTAATGGGGGCTATTCACCCCTCCACTTT.

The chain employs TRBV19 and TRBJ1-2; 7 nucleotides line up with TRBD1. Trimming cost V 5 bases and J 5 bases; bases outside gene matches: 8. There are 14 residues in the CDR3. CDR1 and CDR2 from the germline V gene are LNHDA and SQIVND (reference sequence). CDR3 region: CASSLVGTAYGYTF. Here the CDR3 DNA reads TGTGCCAGTAGTCTCGTTGGGACAGCGTATGGCTACACCTTC.

The CDR3 nucleotides are TGTGCCAGCAGCTTAACTGGGCTCAGTAACTATGGCTACACCTTC. Translating gives CASSLTGLSNYGYTF. The V call is TRBV7-3, the J call TRBJ1-2; D is uncertain. V lost 0 bases to trimming and J lost 1 base, with 9 bases between them. Germline V gene data show CDR1 as SGHTA and CDR2 as FQGTGA. This CDR3 has 15 amino acids.

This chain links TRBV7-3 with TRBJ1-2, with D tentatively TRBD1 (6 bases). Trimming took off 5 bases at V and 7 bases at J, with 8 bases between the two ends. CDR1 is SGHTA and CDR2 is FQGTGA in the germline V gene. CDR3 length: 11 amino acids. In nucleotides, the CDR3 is TGTGCCAGCAGCACGGACAGTGGCTACACCTTC. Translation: CASSTDSGYTF.

CDR3 nucleotide sequence: TGCGCCAGCAGCCTACAGTCACCGGATGAAAAACTGTTTTTT. This gives the protein CASSLQSPDEKLFF. This rearrangement joins TRBV5-1 to TRBJ1-4; no clear D gene. CDR1 and CDR2 (germline): SGHRS, YFSETQ. Trimming took off 4 bases at V and 6 bases at J, with 13 bases between the two ends. This CDR3 contains 14 residues.

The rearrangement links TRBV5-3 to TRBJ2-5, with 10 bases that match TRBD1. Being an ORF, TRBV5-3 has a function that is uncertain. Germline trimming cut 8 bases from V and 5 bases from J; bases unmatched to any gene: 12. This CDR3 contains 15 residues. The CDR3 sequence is CASHTLDRGFETQYF. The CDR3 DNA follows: TGTGCCAGCCATACCCTGGACAGGGGGTTTGAGACCCAGTACTTC.

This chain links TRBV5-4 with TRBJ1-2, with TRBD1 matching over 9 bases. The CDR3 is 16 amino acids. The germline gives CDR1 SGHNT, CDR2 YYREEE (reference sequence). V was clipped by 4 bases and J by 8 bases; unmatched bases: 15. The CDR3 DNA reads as TGTGCCAGCAGCCCCGGGGGAATACAGGGGGCGGAGGGCTACACCTTC. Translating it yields CASSPGGIQGAEGYTF.

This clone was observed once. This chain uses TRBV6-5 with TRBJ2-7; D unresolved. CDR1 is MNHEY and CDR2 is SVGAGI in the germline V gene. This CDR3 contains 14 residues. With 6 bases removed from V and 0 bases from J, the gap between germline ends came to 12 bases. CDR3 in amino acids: CASRLGIYSYEQYF. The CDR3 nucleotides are TGTGCCAGCAGACTGGGGATCTACTCCTACGAGCAGTACTTC.

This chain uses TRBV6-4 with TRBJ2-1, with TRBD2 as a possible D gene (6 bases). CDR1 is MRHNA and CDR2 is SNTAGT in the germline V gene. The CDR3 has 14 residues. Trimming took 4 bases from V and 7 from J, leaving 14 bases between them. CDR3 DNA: TGTGCCAGCAGTGGGGAGGAAGGGAGGAATGAGCAGTTCTTC. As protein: CASSGEEGRNEQFF.

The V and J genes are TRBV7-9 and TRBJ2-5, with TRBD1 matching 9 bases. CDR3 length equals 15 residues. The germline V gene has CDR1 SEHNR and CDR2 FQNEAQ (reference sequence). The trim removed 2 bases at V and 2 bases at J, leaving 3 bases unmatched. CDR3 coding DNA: TGTGCCAGCAGCTTAATAGGACAGGGGCAAGAGACCCAGTACTTC. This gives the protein CASSLIGQGQETQYF.

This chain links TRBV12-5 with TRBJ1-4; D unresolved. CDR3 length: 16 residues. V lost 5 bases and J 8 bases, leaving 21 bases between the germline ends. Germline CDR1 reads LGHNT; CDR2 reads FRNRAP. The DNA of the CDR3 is TGTGCTAGTGGTCCAAACCCAGCCGGGAGGGCCGAAAAACTGTTTTTT. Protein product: CASGPNPAGRAEKLFF.

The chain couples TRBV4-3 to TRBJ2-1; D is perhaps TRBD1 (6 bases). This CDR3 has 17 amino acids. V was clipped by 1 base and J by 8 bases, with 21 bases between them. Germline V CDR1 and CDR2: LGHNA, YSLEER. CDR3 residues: CASSQVFSNRAGDEQFF. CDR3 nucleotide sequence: TGCGCCAGCAGCCAAGTCTTTTCGAACAGGGCCGGCGATGAGCAGTTCTTC.

CDR3 nucleotide sequence: TGTGCCAGCAGCGTAGGGACTAGCGGGGGGAGCACAGATACGCAGTATTTT. This sequence encodes CASSVGTSGGSTDTQYF. The chain uses TRBV9 and TRBJ2-3; TRBD2 matches 14 bases. Germline trimming cut 0 bases from V and 0 bases from J; bases unmatched to any gene: 0. Germline V gives CDR1 SGDLS, CDR2 YYNGEE. The CDR3 covers 17 residues.

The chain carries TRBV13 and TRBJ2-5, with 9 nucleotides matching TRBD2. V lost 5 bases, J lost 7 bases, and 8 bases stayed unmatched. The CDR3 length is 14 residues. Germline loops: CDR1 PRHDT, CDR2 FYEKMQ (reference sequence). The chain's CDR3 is CASSPLAGGVTQYF. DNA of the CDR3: TGTGCCAGCAGCCCCCTGGCGGGAGGGGTGACCCAGTACTTC.

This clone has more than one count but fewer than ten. The CDR3 region has the DNA TGTGCCAGCAGCTTAGATTCCAGGGTTGAAGCTTTCTTT. It translates to CASSLDSRVEAFF. The rearrangement joins TRBV7-9 to TRBJ1-1; perhaps TRBD1 as D (5 bases). Germline V gene sequence: CDR1 SEHNR, CDR2 FQNEAQ (reference sequence). The CDR3 is 13 residues long. With 1 base removed from V and 7 bases from J, the gap between germline ends came to 10 bases.

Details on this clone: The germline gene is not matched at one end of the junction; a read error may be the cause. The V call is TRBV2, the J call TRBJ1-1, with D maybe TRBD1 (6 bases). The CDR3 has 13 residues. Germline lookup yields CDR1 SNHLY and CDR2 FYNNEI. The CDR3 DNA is TGTGCCAGCAGTGACATAAGGACAGCCTCCGAAATCTTT. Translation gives CASSDIRTASEIF. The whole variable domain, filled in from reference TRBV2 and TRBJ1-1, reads EPEVTQTPSHQVTQMGQEVILRCVPISNHLYFYWYRQILGQKVEFLVSFYNNEISEKSEIFDDQFSVERPDGSNFTLKIRSTKLEDSAMYFCASSDIRTASEIFGQGTRLTVV.

CDR3 DNA sequence: TGTGCCAGCAGTTATGTGGGCTGTACCTACGAGCAGTACTTC. It is translated as CASSYVGCTYEQYF. This chain links TRBV6-7 with TRBJ2-7; unclear D gene. TRBV6-7 is filed as an ORF, its function uncertain. CDR3 length: 14 amino acids. Trimming stripped 3 bases from V and 2 bases from J, with 11 bases between.